This entry lists 26 T cell receptor beta chains sequenced from one sample in a study of beta chain features in type 1 diabetes. Study results and limitations: Shortening of TCRB CDR3s, moderate but significant, appeared in all four CD4+ subsets of Type 1 diabetes patients.

These receptors' antigens are unknown. Reverse transcribing all isolated RNA meant expressed TCRB transcripts were sequenced. Only in-frame clones appear in the TCRdb table, and some are missing; sequencing was by immunoSEQ multiplex PCR. The data hold under 300,000 clones, with roughly a quarter observed a single time. Sequenced input: naive CD4+ T cells from blood. The receptor source for this set is a woman aged 25-40 years with type 1 diabetes.

This sequence joins TRBV18 and TRBJ1-2, with D unresolved. In germline, CDR1 is KGHSH, CDR2 LQKENI. The V end lost 1 base, the J end lost 6 bases, and 12 bases lay between the germline ends. There are 14 residues in the CDR3. CDR3 sequence: CASSPLVTSNGYTF. Here the CDR3 DNA reads TGTGCCAGCTCACCACTGGTGACAAGCAATGGCTACACCTTC. Full variable domain (rest looked up from reference TRBV18 and TRBJ1-2): NAGVMQNPRHLVRRRGQEARLRCSPMKGHSHVYWYRQLPEEGLKFMVYLQKENIIDESGMPKERFSAEFPKEGPSILRIQQVVRGDSAAYFCASSPLVTSNGYTFGSGTRLTVV.

This clone was observed a single time. The sample contains more than one DNA sequence encoding this CDR3. This chain joins TRBV7-3 and TRBJ1-2, with a weak D call TRBD1 (5 bases). V lost 3 bases to trimming and J lost 1 base, with 6 bases between them. Germline V lookup: CDR1 SGHTA, CDR2 FQGTGA. This CDR3 region has 13 residues. The CDR3 sequence is CASSFDSNYGYTF. The CDR3 DNA is TGTGCCAGCAGCTTCGACAGTAACTATGGCTACACCTTC. The full variable domain, its missing parts supplied by reference TRBV7-3 and TRBJ1-2, is GAGVSQTPSNKVTEKGKYVELRCDPISGHTALYWYRQSLGQGPEFLIYFQGTGAADDSGLPNDRFFAVRPEGSVSTLKIQRTERGDSAVYLCASSFDSNYGYTFGSGTRLTVV.

The gene calls are TRBV30 and TRBJ2-1, with 9 bases that match TRBD2. V shed 6 bases, J shed 8 bases, and the junction held 2 bases outside the gene matches. From germline, CDR1 is GTSNPN and CDR2 SVGIG (reference sequence). The CDR3 sequence is 11 residues long. CDR3 DNA sequence: TGTGCCTGCGGACTAGCGTATGAGCAGTTCTTC. Encoded protein: CACGLAYEQFF. Based on the CDR3 plus reference TRBV30 and TRBJ2-1, the full variable domain is SQTIHQWPATLVQPVGSPLSLECTVEGTSNPNLYWYRQAAGRGLQLLFYSVGIGQISSEVPQNLSASRPQDRQFILSSKKLLLSDSGFYLCACGLAYEQFFGPGTRLTVL.

In its sample, this clone was seen a few times. This chain's CDR3 is CASSQESGGEQFF. For the CDR3, the DNA is TGTGCCAGCAGCCAAGAGTCGGGGGGTGAGCAGTTCTTC. This chain uses TRBV4-2 with TRBJ2-1, with 7 bases matching TRBD2. This CDR3 has 13 residues. The V gene's germline CDR1 is LGHNA and CDR2 YNFKEQ. Trimming cost V 0 bases and J 9 bases; bases outside gene matches: 2.

This sequence joins TRBV4-1 and TRBJ2-1, with D possibly being TRBD2 (5 bases). The CDR3 is 14 amino acids. The germline V gene has CDR1 MGHRA and CDR2 YSYEKL. The V end was cut by 4 bases, the J end by 8 bases, with 15 bases between. The CDR3 reads CASSRTETGYEQFF. CDR3 coding DNA: TGCGCCAGCAGCCGGACTGAGACCGGGTATGAGCAGTTCTTC.

This clone was counted a few times. This sequence joins TRBV19 and TRBJ2-7, with a weak D call TRBD1 (6 bases). This CDR3 contains 13 residues. CDR1 and CDR2 from the germline V gene are LNHDA and SQIVND (reference sequence). Trimming took 0 bases from V and 6 from J, leaving 9 bases between them. The CDR3 nucleotides are TGTGCCAGTAGTATAGAACAGGGTGGCGAGCAGTACTTC. Its translation: CASSIEQGGEQYF. Full variable domain (remainder filled in from reference TRBV19 and TRBJ2-7): DGGITQSPKYLFRKEGQNVTLSCEQNLNHDAMYWYRQDPGQGLRLIYYSQIVNDFQKGDIAEGYSVSREKKESFPLTVTSAQKNPTAFYLCASSIEQGGEQYFGPGTRLTVT.

The sample holds a few counts of this clone. The chain links TRBV28 to TRBJ1-1, with 9 bases lining up with TRBD1. Per the germline V gene, CDR1 is MDHEN and CDR2 is SYDVKM. The CDR3 runs 14 residues. V lost 6 bases, J lost 0 bases, and 2 bases stayed unmatched. The CDR3 DNA sequence: TGTGCCAGCAGGGGACAGGGAATGAACACTGAAGCTTTCTTT. It encodes CASRGQGMNTEAFF. The variable domain in full, with the rest retrieved from reference TRBV28 and TRBJ1-1, is DVKVTQSSRYLVKRTGEKVFLECVQDMDHENMFWYRQDPGLGLRLIYFSYDVKMKEKGDIPEGYSVSREKKERFSLILESASTNQTSMYLCASRGQGMNTEAFFGQGTRLTVV.

The chain links TRBV9 to TRBJ2-3; D not certain. The V end was cut by 4 bases, the J end by 8 bases, with 11 bases between. This CDR3 has 12 residues. Germline V gene sequence: CDR1 SGDLS, CDR2 YYNGEE. The chain's CDR3 is CASSTLPGTQYF. CDR3 DNA sequence: TGTGCCAGCAGCACCCTTCCGGGTACGCAGTATTTT.

V and J are TRBV4-1 and TRBJ1-2; D gene uncertain. The CDR3 spans 13 residues. V was cut by 2 bases and J by 2 bases, with 6 bases left in between. The germline V gene has CDR1 MGHRA and CDR2 YSYEKL. The CDR3, as DNA: TGCGCCAGCAGCCAATCACAGAACTATGGCTACACCTTC. Its protein is CASSQSQNYGYTF.

This sequence joins TRBV5-1 and TRBJ2-7; tentatively, D is TRBD1 (6 bases). Trimming took off 3 bases at V and 2 bases at J, with 18 bases between the two ends. The CDR3 is 16 residues long. Germline loops: CDR1 SGHRS, CDR2 YFSETQ. The CDR3 region has the DNA TGCGCCAGCAGCTCGCCACAGGGACGCAACACCTACGAGCAGTACTTC. This codes for CASSSPQGRNTYEQYF.

This clone was counted between two and nine times. The V and J genes are TRBV2 and TRBJ2-2, with a tentative D call TRBD1 (6 bases). The CDR3 is 15 amino acids. With 7 bases removed from V and 6 bases from J, the gap between germline ends came to 18 bases. The germline V gene has CDR1 SNHLY and CDR2 FYNNEI. CDR3: CASTSTRQGSGELFF. DNA for the CDR3: TGTGCCAGCACCTCAACCCGCCAGGGGTCCGGGGAGCTGTTTTTT.

The gene calls are TRBV30 and TRBJ1-2; 8 bases are a match to TRBD1. Per the germline V gene, CDR1 is GTSNPN and CDR2 is SVGIG (reference sequence). V lost 2 bases and J lost 7; bases outside the gene matches: 3. The CDR3 contains 12 residues. The CDR3 nucleotides are TGTGCCTGGAGTCAACAGGGGGGTGGCTACACCTTC. Encoded protein: CAWSQQGGGYTF.

The V and J genes are TRBV10-3 and TRBJ1-1; D is perhaps TRBD1 (5 bases). There are 15 residues in the CDR3. Germline CDR1 is ENHRY and CDR2 is SYGVKD. V was shortened by 3 bases and J by 0 bases, with 11 bases between the two germline ends. The CDR3: CAISDVQGVNTEAFF. CDR3 DNA: TGTGCCATCAGTGACGTCCAAGGGGTGAACACTGAAGCTTTCTTT.

This clone was counted between two and nine times. This chain uses TRBV4-1 with TRBJ2-1; 14 nucleotides line up with TRBD2. V shed 10 bases and J 0 bases; nucleotides not matched to a gene: 11. The CDR3 has 18 amino acids. Germline V gene lookup returns CDR1 MGHRA and CDR2 YSYEKL. The CDR3 region has the DNA TGCGCCACCTATCCGGGACTAGCGGGAGAAATCTCCTACAATGAGCAGTTCTTC. This codes for CATYPGLAGEISYNEQFF.

The V gene is TRBV29-1, the J gene TRBJ2-7; weak D call: TRBD2 (5 bases). This CDR3 is 14 amino acids long. The V and J ends lost 4 bases and 0 bases respectively, with 13 bases between them. Germline values: CDR1 SQVTM, CDR2 ANQGSEA. The CDR3 coding sequence is TGCAGCGTTGGGGTCAAAGGGAGCTCCTACGAGCAGTACTTC. Amino acids: CSVGVKGSSYEQYF.

The V and J genes are TRBV28 and TRBJ1-5; tentatively, D is TRBD1 (6 bases). Trimming left V 4 bases short and J 2 bases short, with 21 bases between. This CDR3 comprises 18 residues. Germline-derived CDR1 and CDR2 are MDHEN and SYDVKM. CDR3 in amino acids: CASSSPRITGMGNQPQHF. CDR3 coding DNA: TGTGCCAGCAGTTCTCCTCGGATAACAGGGATGGGCAATCAGCCCCAGCATTTT.

The V gene is TRBV4-1, the J gene TRBJ2-1; 8 nucleotides agree with TRBD2. Germline CDR1 reads MGHRA; CDR2 reads YSYEKL. This CDR3 region has 14 residues. After removal of 8 bases from V and 9 bases from J, the junction contained 12 bases not matched to a gene. Here the CDR3 reads CASPAGVRRVEQFF. CDR3 DNA: TGCGCCAGCCCAGCGGGAGTGCGGCGAGTTGAGCAGTTCTTC.

In this sample, this clone turned up a few times. The rearrangement links TRBV28 to TRBJ1-5; D gene ambiguous. V shed 6 bases and J shed 0 bases, with 12 bases lying between them. The length of the CDR3 is 15 residues. CDR1 MDHEN and CDR2 SYDVKM come from the germline V gene. Here the CDR3 reads CASSPTGNSNQPQHF. The CDR3 nucleotides are TGTGCCAGCAGCCCGACGGGGAATAGCAATCAGCCCCAGCATTTT.

A few counts support this clone. The chain combines TRBV5-6 with TRBJ2-7, with TRBD1 identical over 7 bases. Unmatched junction bases numbered 9, after V lost 4 bases and J lost 2 bases. CDR1 is SGHDT and CDR2 is YYEEEE in the germline V gene. CDR3 size: 15 residues. Written as DNA, the CDR3 is TGTGCCAGCAGCCCACGACAGGGCTTCACCTACGAGCAGTACTTC. The encoded protein is CASSPRQGFTYEQYF.

The gene calls are TRBV30 and TRBJ2-2, with D possibly TRBD1 on 5 matching bases. This CDR3 comprises 15 residues. Germline values: CDR1 GTSNPN, CDR2 SVGIG (reference sequence). V shed 2 bases and J shed 7 bases, with 17 bases lying between them. In DNA form, the CDR3 reads TGTGCCTGGAGTAAGGGGCGCTTTTCGTTCGGGGAGCTGTTTTTT. It yields the protein CAWSKGRFSFGELFF.

The genes are TRBV9 and TRBJ2-5, with TRBD2 identical over 10 bases. The CDR3 has 16 amino acids. J lost 5 bases, V lost 0 bases, and 7 bases had no gene match. Germline CDR1 SGDLS, CDR2 YYNGEE. CDR3: CASSVDYSGRYETQYF. For the CDR3, the DNA is TGTGCCAGCAGCGTAGATTATAGCGGGAGGTACGAGACCCAGTACTTC.

This clone occurred a few times. The chain uses TRBV2 and TRBJ1-5, with a possible D match to TRBD1 (5 bases). CDR3 length: 14 amino acids. Trimming shortened V by 4 bases and J by 5 bases, and 12 bases separated the two germline ends. From germline, CDR1 is SNHLY and CDR2 FYNNEI. The CDR3 DNA reads TGTGCCAGCAGTGTCGGGGGGGGACATCAGCCCCAGCATTTT. The encoded protein is CASSVGGGHQPQHF. The variable domain in full, with the rest retrieved from reference TRBV2 and TRBJ1-5, is EPEVTQTPSHQVTQMGQEVILRCVPISNHLYFYWYRQILGQKVEFLVSFYNNEISEKSEIFDDQFSVERPDGSNFTLKIRSTKLEDSAMYFCASSVGGGHQPQHFGDGTRLSIL.

Only a few counts were recorded for this clone. The chain is built from TRBV5-4 and TRBJ2-7, with 7 bases fitting TRBD1. Germline lookup yields CDR1 SGHNT and CDR2 YYREEE (reference sequence). There are 15 residues in the CDR3. J lost 2 bases, V lost 3 bases, and 8 bases had no gene match. CDR3 residues: CASSSGGQATYEQYF. CDR3 DNA: TGTGCCAGCAGCTCGGGCGGACAGGCGACCTACGAGCAGTACTTC.

This rearrangement joins TRBV5-1 to TRBJ2-1, with TRBD2 matching over 12 bases. This CDR3 spans 17 amino acids. Looked up from germline, CDR1 is SGHRS and CDR2 is YFSETQ. V dropped 5 bases and J dropped 2; count of bases not matched to a gene: 8. CDR3 sequence (DNA): TGCGCCAGCAGTCAGGGAAGGACTAGCGGGACCTACAATGAGCAGTTCTTC. Translated, it gives CASSQGRTSGTYNEQFF.

This clone has just a few counts. This rearrangement joins TRBV7-9 to TRBJ2-5; TRBD1 aligns across 9 bases. Germline V gives CDR1 SEHNR, CDR2 FQNEAQ (reference sequence). J gave up 1 base and V 5 bases, and 17 bases lay outside the gene matches. This CDR3 has 19 residues. CDR3 DNA: TGTGCCAGCAGCGTGCCCAAGGGACAGGGAGTCTCTCTCCAAGAGACCCAGTACTTC. It yields the protein CASSVPKGQGVSLQETQYF.

This clone was recorded a few times. The chain is built from TRBV7-2 and TRBJ2-1; the match to TRBD1 covers 9 bases. From germline, CDR1 is SGHTA and CDR2 FQGNSA. The V gene end was trimmed by 1 base and the J gene end by 5 bases; junction bases not matched to a gene: 3. CDR3 size: 15 residues. In DNA form, the CDR3 reads TGTGCCAGCAGCTTAGACAGGGGGCGCAACAATGAGCAGTTCTTC. Amino acids: CASSLDRGRNNEQFF.